This T cell receptor beta chain derives from a study of CD8+CD57+ T cells in acquired aplastic anemia. Study-wide background: Sorted CD4+ and CD8+ cell DNA averaged approximately 3.4 ug. Reads per healthy sample averaged around 10 million (CD4+) and 11.0 million (CD8+).

About this clonotype: What it recognizes is unknown.

Genomic DNA constituted the template upon which TCR beta VDJ and CDR3 profiling was performed. Using its own MiXCR run on the reads, TCRdb lists one record per CDR3 protein. The profile covers around 230,000 distinct CDR3 sequences, with over 60% appearing a single time and 25% to 30% taken by the ten largest. Study-level findings and limits: Both patients and controls carried the same twenty-nine CD8+ CDR3 sequences.

CDR3 length equals 16 residues. J gave up 3 bases and V 4 bases, and 11 bases lay outside the gene matches. The germline V gene has CDR1 MRHNA and CDR2 SNTAGT. The sample was sorted CD4+, CD8+, or CD8+CD57+ T cells (not recorded which) from PBMCs. The sequence derives from a human donor in good health. The rearrangement joins TRBV6-4 to TRBJ2-5, with 7 bases fitting TRBD1. CDR3 nucleotides: TGTGCCAGCAGTGCACGACAGGGATCCGGAGAAGAGACCCAGTACTTC. Translation: CASSARQGSGEETQYF.